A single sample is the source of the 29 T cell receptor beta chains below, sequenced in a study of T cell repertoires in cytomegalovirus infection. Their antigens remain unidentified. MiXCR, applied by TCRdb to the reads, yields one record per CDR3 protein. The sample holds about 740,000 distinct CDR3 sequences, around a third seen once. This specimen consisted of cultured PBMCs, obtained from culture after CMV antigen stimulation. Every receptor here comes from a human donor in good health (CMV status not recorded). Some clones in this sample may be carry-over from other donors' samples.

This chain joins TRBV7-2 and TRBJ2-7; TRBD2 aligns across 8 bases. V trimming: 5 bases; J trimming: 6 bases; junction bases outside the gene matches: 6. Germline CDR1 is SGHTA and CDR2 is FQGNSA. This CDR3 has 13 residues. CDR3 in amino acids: CASSALREAEQYF. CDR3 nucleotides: TGTGCCAGCAGCGCCCTGCGGGAGGCCGAGCAGTACTTC.

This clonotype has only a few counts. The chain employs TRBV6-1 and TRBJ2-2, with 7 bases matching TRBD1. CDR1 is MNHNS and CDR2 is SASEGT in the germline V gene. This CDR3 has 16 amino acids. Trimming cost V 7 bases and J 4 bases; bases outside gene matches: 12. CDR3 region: CASNPEGTVTTGELFF. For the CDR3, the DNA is TGTGCCAGCAACCCAGAGGGGACAGTGACCACCGGGGAGCTGTTTTTT.

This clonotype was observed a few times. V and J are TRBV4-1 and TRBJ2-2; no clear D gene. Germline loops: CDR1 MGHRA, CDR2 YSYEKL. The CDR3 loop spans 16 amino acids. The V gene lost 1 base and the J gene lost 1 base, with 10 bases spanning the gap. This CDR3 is CASSQGAGRNTGELFF. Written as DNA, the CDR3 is TGCGCCAGCAGCCAAGGGGCCGGGCGGAACACCGGGGAGCTGTTTTTT.

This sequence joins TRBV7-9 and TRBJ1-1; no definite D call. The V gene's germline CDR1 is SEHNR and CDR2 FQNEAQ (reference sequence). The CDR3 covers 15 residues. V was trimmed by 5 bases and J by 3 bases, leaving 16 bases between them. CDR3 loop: CASSPLSTVDTEAFF. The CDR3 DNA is TGTGCCAGCAGCCCCCTCTCCACGGTGGACACTGAAGCTTTCTTT.

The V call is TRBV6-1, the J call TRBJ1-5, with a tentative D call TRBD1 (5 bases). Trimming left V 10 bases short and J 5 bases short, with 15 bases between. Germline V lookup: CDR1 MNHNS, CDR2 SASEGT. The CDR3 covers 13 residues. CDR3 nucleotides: TGTGCCACCTCTGGGACCTATTATCAGCCCCAGCATTTT. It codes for CATSGTYYQPQHF.

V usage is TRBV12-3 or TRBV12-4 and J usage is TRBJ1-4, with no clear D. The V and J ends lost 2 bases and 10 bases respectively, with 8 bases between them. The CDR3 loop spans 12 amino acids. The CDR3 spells CASSLQVTKLFF. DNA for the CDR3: TGTGCCAGCAGTTTACAAGTGACAAAACTGTTTTTT.

CDR3 bases: TGTGCCAGCAGCGCACGACACCTCTACAATGAGCAGTTCTTC. Translating it yields CASSARHLYNEQFF. The chain uses TRBV7-8 and TRBJ2-1; D unclear. The CDR3 totals 14 residues. V was cut by 5 bases and J by 3 bases, with 11 bases left in between. CDR1 SGHVS and CDR2 FQNEAQ come from the germline V gene.

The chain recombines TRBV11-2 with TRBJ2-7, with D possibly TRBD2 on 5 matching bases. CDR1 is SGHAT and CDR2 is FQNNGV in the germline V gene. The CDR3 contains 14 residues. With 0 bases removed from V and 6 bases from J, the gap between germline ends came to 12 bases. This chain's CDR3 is CASSLDPPAAEQYF. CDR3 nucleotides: TGTGCCAGCAGCTTAGATCCCCCAGCGGCCGAGCAGTACTTC.

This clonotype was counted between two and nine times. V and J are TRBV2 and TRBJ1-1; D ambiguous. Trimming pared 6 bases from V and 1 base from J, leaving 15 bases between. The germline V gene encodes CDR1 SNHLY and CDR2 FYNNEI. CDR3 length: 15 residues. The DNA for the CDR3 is TGTGCCAGCAGCAAAAGGGAAGGCTCGAACACTGAAGCTTTCTTT. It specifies CASSKREGSNTEAFF.

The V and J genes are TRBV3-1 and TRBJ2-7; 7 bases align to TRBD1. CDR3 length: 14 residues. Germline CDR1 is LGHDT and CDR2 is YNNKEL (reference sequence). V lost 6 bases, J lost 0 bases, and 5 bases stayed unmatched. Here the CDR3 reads CASRRTGDSYEQYF. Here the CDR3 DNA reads TGTGCCAGCAGAAGGACAGGAGACTCCTACGAGCAGTACTTC.

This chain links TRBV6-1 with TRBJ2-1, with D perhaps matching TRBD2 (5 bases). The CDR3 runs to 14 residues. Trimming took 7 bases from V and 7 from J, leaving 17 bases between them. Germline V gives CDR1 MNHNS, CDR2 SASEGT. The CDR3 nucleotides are TGTGCCAGCACCTACCTTAGAGGGTCGAATGAGCAGTTCTTC. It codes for CASTYLRGSNEQFF.

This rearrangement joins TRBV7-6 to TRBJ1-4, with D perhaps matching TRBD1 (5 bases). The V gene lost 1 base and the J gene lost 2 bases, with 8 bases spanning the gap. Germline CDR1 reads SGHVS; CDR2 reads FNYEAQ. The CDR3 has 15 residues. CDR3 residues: CASSLEGTTNEKLFF. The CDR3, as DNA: TGTGCCAGCAGCTTAGAGGGGACTACTAATGAAAAACTGTTTTTT.

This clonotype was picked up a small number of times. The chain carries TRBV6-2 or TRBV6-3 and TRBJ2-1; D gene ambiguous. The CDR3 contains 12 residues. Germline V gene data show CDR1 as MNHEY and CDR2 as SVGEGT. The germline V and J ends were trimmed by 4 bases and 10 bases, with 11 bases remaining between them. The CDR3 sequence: CASSSNPREQFF. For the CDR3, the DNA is TGTGCCAGCAGTTCCAATCCGCGGGAGCAGTTCTTC.

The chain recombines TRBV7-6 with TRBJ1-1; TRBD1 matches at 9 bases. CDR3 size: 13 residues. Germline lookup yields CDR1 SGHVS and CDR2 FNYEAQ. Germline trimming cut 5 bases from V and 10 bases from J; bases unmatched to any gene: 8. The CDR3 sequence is CASSPLTGGRAFF. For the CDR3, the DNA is TGTGCCAGCAGCCCACTTACAGGGGGCAGAGCTTTCTTT.

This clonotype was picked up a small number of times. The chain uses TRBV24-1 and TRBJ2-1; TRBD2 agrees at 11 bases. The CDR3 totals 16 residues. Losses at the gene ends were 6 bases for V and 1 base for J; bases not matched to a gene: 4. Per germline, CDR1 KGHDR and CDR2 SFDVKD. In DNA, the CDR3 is TGTGCCACCAGTTTAGCGGGAGGGGTATCCTACAATGAGCAGTTCTTC. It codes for CATSLAGGVSYNEQFF.

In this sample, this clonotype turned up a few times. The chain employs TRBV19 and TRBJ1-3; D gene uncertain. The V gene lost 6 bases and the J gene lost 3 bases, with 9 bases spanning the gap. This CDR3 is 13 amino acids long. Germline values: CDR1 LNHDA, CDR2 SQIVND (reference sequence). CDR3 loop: CASSVNLGNTIYF. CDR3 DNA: TGTGCCAGTAGCGTTAACCTTGGAAACACCATATATTTT.

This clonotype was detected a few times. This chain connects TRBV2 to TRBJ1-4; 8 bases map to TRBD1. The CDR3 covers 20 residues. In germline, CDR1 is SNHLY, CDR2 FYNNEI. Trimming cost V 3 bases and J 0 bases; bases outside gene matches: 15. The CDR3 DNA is TGTGCCAGCAGTGATTTGCGGACAGGGTCTTCTGGGTCAACTAATGAAAAACTGTTTTTT. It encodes CASSDLRTGSSGSTNEKLFF.

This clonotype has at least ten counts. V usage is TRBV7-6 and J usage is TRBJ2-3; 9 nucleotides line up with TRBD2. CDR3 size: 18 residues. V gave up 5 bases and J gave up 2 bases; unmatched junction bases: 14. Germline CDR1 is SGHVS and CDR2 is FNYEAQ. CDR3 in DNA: TGTGCCAGCAGCCTAGGGCCCGCCGCGGGAGGGCACACAGATACGCAGTATTTT. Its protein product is CASSLGPAAGGHTDTQYF.

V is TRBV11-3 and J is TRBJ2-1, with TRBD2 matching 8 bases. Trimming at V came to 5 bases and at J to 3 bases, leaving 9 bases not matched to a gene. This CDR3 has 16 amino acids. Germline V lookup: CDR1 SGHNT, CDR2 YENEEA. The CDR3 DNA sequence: TGTGCCAGCAGCCCTCGGGGTAGCGGGATCTACAATGAGCAGTTCTTC. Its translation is CASSPRGSGIYNEQFF.

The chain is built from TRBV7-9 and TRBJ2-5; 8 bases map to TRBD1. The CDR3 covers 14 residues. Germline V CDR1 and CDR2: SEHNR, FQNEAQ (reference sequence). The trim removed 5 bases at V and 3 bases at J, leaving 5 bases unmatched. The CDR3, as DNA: TGTGCCAGCAGCCTCACAGGGGGAAAAGAGACCCAGTACTTC. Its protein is CASSLTGGKETQYF.

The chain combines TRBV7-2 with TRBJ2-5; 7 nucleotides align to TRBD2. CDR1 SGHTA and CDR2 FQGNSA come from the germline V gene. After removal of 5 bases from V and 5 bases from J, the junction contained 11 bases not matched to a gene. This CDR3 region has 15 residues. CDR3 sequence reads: CASSTRLATSETQYF. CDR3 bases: TGTGCCAGCAGCACCCGACTAGCAACTTCGGAGACCCAGTACTTC. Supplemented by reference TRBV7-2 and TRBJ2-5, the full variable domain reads GAGVSQSPSNKVTEKGKDVELRCDPISGHTALYWYRQSLGQGLEFLIYFQGNSAPDKSGLPSDRFSAERTGGSVSTLTIQRTQQEDSAVYLCASSTRLATSETQYFGPGTRLLVL.

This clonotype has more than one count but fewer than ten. The CDR3 region is CASRAIKVGSGANVLTF. The CDR3 nucleotides read TGTGCCAGCAGAGCTATCAAGGTCGGCTCTGGGGCCAACGTCCTGACTTTC. This sequence joins TRBV11-3 and TRBJ2-6; D is undetermined. This CDR3 spans 17 amino acids. CDR1 and CDR2 from the germline V gene are SGHNT and YENEEA. Trimming cost V 6 bases and J 0 bases, with 15 bases left between them.

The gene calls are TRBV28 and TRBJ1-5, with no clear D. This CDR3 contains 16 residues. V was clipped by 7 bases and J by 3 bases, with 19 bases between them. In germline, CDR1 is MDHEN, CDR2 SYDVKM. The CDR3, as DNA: TGTGCCAGCATATCTAACCCTGGGCGGTTCAATCAGCCCCAGCATTTT. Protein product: CASISNPGRFNQPQHF.

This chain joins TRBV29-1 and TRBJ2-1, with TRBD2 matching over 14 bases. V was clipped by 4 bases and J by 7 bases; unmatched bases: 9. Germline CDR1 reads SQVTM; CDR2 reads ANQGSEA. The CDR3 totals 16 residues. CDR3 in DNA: TGCAGCGTTGCCCCACGACTAGCGGGAGGGGGAAATGAGCAGTTCTTC. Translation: CSVAPRLAGGGNEQFF.

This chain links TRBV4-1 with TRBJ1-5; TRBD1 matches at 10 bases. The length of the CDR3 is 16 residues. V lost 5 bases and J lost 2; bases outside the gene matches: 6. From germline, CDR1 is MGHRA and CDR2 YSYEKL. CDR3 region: CASSGDGTGGNQPQHF. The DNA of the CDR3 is TGCGCCAGCAGCGGAGATGGGACAGGGGGCAATCAGCCCCAGCATTTT.

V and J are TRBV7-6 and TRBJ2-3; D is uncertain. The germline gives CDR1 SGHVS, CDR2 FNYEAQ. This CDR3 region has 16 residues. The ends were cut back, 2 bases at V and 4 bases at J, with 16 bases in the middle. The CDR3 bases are TGTGCCAGCAGCTTAACGACCATAGACCGACCAGATACGCAGTATTTT. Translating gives CASSLTTIDRPDTQYF.

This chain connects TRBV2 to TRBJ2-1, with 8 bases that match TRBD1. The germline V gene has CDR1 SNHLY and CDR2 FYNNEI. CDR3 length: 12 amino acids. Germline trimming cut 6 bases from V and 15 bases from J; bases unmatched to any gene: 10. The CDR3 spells CASRSGTGVLFF. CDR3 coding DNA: TGTGCCAGCAGGTCCGGGACAGGAGTTTTGTTCTTC.

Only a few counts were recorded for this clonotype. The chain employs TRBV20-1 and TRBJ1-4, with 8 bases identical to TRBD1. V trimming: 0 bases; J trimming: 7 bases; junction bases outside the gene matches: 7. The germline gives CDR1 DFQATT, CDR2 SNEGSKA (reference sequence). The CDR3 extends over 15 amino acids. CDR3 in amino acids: CSARDSRTGSEKLFF. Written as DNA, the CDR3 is TGCAGTGCTAGAGATTCAAGGACAGGGAGTGAAAAACTGTTTTTT.

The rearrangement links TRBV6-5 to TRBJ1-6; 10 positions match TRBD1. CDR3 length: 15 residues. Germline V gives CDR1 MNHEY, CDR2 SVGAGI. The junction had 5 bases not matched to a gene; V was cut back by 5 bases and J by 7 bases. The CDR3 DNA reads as TGTGCCAGCAGTCGCCCGGGACAGGGGAATTCACCCCTCCACTTT. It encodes CASSRPGQGNSPLHF.